Sequencing of this T cell receptor beta chain was carried out in a study of T cell repertoires in cytomegalovirus infection. The wider study: CMV infection together with matching HLA type was indicated by public TCR beta signatures. Points from the study as a whole: Clonotypes of TCR beta that were HLA-C-restricted and CMV-specific dominated the ex vivo response.

MiXCR was run by TCRdb on the reads, yielding one entry per CDR3 protein. In the table there are roughly 730,000 distinct CDR3 sequences, roughly a third of which are singletons. The V gene's germline CDR1 is ENHRY and CDR2 SYGVKD. The V and J ends lost 6 bases and 5 bases respectively, with 17 bases between them. The CDR3 loop spans 14 amino acids. There are a few counts of this clonotype. Its antigen remains unidentified. The sample consisted of cultured PBMCs, taken from culture after CMV antigen stimulation. The receptor was derived from a human donor in good health (CMV status not recorded). Some clones in this sample may be carry-over from other donors' samples. This sequence joins TRBV10-3 and TRBJ2-7; D is possibly TRBD1 or TRBD2 (7 bases each). The CDR3 protein is CAISSTGREDEQYF. CDR3 sequence (DNA): TGTGCCATCAGCTCGACAGGGAGGGAAGACGAGCAGTACTTC.